Below are 21 T cell receptor beta chains sequenced from a single sample in a study of blood T cell repertoires in COVID-19. Data came from immunoSEQ multiplex PCR; TCRdb stores just in-frame clones and leaves some out. The table lists some 150,000 clones, approximately 85% of them singletons. The sequenced sample was peripheral blood. The receptors come from a man between 45 and 60 years old with acute or convalescent COVID-19.

The rearrangement uses TRBV27 and TRBJ2-7, with 11 positions matching TRBD2. The junction had 8 bases not matched to a gene; V was cut back by 3 bases and J by 4 bases. CDR3 length: 16 residues. CDR1 and CDR2 from the germline V gene are MNHEY and SMNVEV (reference sequence). The CDR3 here is CASSFRGLADFYEQYF. CDR3 sequence (DNA): TGTGCCAGCAGTTTTCGGGGACTAGCGGATTTTTACGAGCAGTACTTC.

The gene calls are TRBV7-3 and TRBJ1-1; D uncertain. The CDR3 runs 13 residues. Germline V gene sequence: CDR1 SGHTA, CDR2 FQGTGA. Trimming pared 8 bases from V and 0 bases from J, leaving 10 bases between. CDR3 amino acids: CASGQNMNTEAFF. CDR3 DNA: TGTGCCAGCGGCCAGAACATGAACACTGAAGCTTTCTTT.

The chain combines TRBV9 with TRBJ2-7; a possible D gene is TRBD1 (6 bases). The V end lost 1 base, the J end lost 2 bases, and 13 bases lay between the germline ends. The length of the CDR3 is 15 residues. CDR1 is SGDLS and CDR2 is YYNGEE in the germline V gene. The CDR3 is CASSVRSDSTYEQYF. In DNA, the CDR3 is TGTGCCAGCAGCGTACGTTCGGACAGCACCTACGAGCAGTACTTC.

The chain recombines TRBV11-2 with TRBJ2-7, with a weak D call TRBD2 (6 bases). V lost 1 base and J 7 bases, leaving 17 bases between the germline ends. Germline-derived CDR1 and CDR2 are SGHAT and FQNNGV. This CDR3 region has 15 residues. The CDR3 sequence: CASSLGGAFGGEQYF. CDR3 bases: TGTGCCAGCAGCTTAGGTGGTGCCTTCGGGGGAGAGCAGTACTTC. Full variable domain (remainder filled in from reference TRBV11-2 and TRBJ2-7): EAGVAQSPRYKIIEKRQSVAFWCNPISGHATLYWYQQILGQGPKLLIQFQNNGVVDDSQLPKDRFSAERLKGVDSTLKIQPAKLEDSAVYLCASSLGGAFGGEQYFGPGTRLTVT.

J is TRBJ1-2 and V is TRBV5-8, with 10 bases matching TRBD1. With V trimmed by 4 bases and J by 7 bases, 7 bases remained unmatched. From germline, CDR1 is SGHTS and CDR2 YDEGEE. This CDR3 spans 14 amino acids. Here the CDR3 DNA reads TGTGCCAGCAGCCAACGACAGGGGGCGAGTGGCTACACCTTC. The encoded protein is CASSQRQGASGYTF. Variable domain in full (rest from reference TRBV5-8 and TRBJ1-2): EAGVTQSPTHLIKTRGQQATLRCSPISGHTSVYWYQQALGLGLQFLLWYDEGEERNRGNFPPRFSGRQFPNYSSELNVNALELEDSALYLCASSQRQGASGYTFGSGTRLTVV.

Here the CDR3 DNA reads TGTGCCAGCAGTGAATTTTCCGGGACTAGCGGGAGTGGGGAGACCCAGTACTTC. Its protein is CASSEFSGTSGSGETQYF. This rearrangement joins TRBV25-1 to TRBJ2-5; the match to TRBD2 covers 14 bases. CDR3 size: 18 residues. V lost 1 base to trimming and J lost 5 bases; unmatched junction nucleotides: 9. Germline CDR1 MGHDK, CDR2 SYGVNS.

This clone has only a few counts. The rearrangement uses TRBV29-1 and TRBJ2-3, with 9 bases aligning to TRBD2. Germline assignment: CDR1 SQVTM and CDR2 ANQGSEA. The ends lost 3 bases at V and 2 bases at J; junction bases unmatched: 6. This CDR3 is built from 15 residues. The CDR3: CSVERSGGTTDTQYF. Here the CDR3 DNA reads TGCAGCGTTGAGAGGAGCGGGGGGACCACAGATACGCAGTATTTT.

This sequence joins TRBV27 and TRBJ2-1; D may be TRBD2 (5 bases). The CDR3 is made up of 14 amino acids. Trimming took off 5 bases at V and 2 bases at J, with 10 bases between the two ends. Per germline, CDR1 MNHEY and CDR2 SMNVEV (reference sequence). The CDR3 here is CASSTGNTYNEQFF. As DNA, the CDR3 is TGTGCCAGCAGTACGGGGAATACCTACAATGAGCAGTTCTTC.

J is TRBJ2-2 and V is TRBV4-2; TRBD2 matches 9 bases. Looked up from germline, CDR1 is LGHNA and CDR2 is YNFKEQ. CDR3 size: 16 residues. Germline trimming cut 1 base from V and 3 bases from J; bases unmatched to any gene: 3. The CDR3 loop is CASSQGLAGYTGELFF. The DNA of the CDR3 is TGTGCCAGCAGCCAAGGTCTAGCGGGATACACCGGGGAGCTGTTTTTT.

Turning to this clone: Germline is not matched at one junction end, which may reflect a read error. The V call is TRBV7-7, the J call TRBJ2-5, with D possibly being TRBD2 (5 bases). The CDR3 covers 15 residues. Germline values: CDR1 SSHAT, CDR2 FNYEAQ (reference sequence). The CDR3 DNA reads TGTGCTAGCAGCTTAATGGGAGCGAGCGGCGAGACCCAGTACTTC. It translates to CASSLMGASGETQYF. Together with reference TRBV7-7 and TRBJ2-5, the CDR3 gives the full variable domain: GAGVSQSPRYKVTKRGQDVTLRCDPISSHATLYWYQQALGQGPEFLTYFNYEAQPDKSGLPSDRFSAERPEGSISTLTIQRTEQRDSAMYRCASSLMGASGETQYFGPGTRLLVL.

The J gene is TRBJ1-1, the V gene TRBV6-1, with 10 bases matching TRBD1. The CDR3 has 16 amino acids. Trimming at V came to 4 bases and at J to 4 bases, leaving 9 bases not matched to a gene. The germline V gene has CDR1 MNHNS and CDR2 SASEGT. The CDR3 spells CASSGWDRGWITEAFF. The CDR3 region has the DNA TGTGCCAGCAGTGGTTGGGACAGGGGATGGATCACTGAAGCTTTCTTT.

V and J are TRBV5-1 and TRBJ1-1; D gene unclear. The germline V gene has CDR1 SGHRS and CDR2 YFSETQ. V lost 1 base and J 7 bases, leaving 14 bases between the germline ends. The CDR3 sequence is 14 residues long. CDR3 residues: CASSLTPGGLEAFF. In DNA form, the CDR3 reads TGCGCCAGCAGCTTGACCCCAGGTGGTCTTGAAGCTTTCTTT.

The chain links TRBV6-5 to TRBJ2-7; D perhaps matches TRBD1 (6 bases). CDR3 length: 14 residues. V lost 8 bases and J lost 3, with 17 bases in between. CDR1 is MNHEY and CDR2 is SVGAGI in the germline V gene. The CDR3 DNA is TGTGCCAGCGGGATTAGACAGGAACTCTACGAGCAGTACTTC. Protein product: CASGIRQELYEQYF.

The chain is built from TRBV5-6 and TRBJ2-3; TRBD2 might be the D (5 bases). V was cut by 1 base and J by 4 bases, with 13 bases left in between. Per the germline V gene, CDR1 is SGHDT and CDR2 is YYEEEE. The length of the CDR3 is 15 residues. The CDR3 DNA is TGTGCCAGCAGCTTGACGGTAGTGGGAGCAGATACGCAGTATTTT. This encodes CASSLTVVGADTQYF.

CDR3 in amino acids: CASSLVPAGAEAFF. CDR3 DNA sequence: TGTGCCAGCAGCTTGGTTCCGGCCGGGGCTGAAGCTTTCTTT. The chain links TRBV11-1 to TRBJ1-1; D is unclear. Trimming removed 3 bases from V and 6 bases from J, with 14 bases in between. CDR1 is SGHAT, CDR2 FQDESV, per germline (reference sequence). This CDR3 contains 14 residues.

The rearrangement joins TRBV15 to TRBJ2-7, with 7 bases matching TRBD1. Germline V CDR1 and CDR2: LNHNV, YYDKDF (reference sequence). Trimming removed 5 bases from V and 0 bases from J; junction bases left unmatched: 4. The CDR3 spans 14 residues. The CDR3 sequence: CATSPRDSSYEQYF. CDR3 DNA: TGTGCCACCAGCCCACGGGACAGCTCCTACGAGCAGTACTTC.

CDR3 region: CASSRGGAKNTEAFF. CDR3 nucleotides: TGTGCCAGTAGTAGGGGGGGCGCGAAGAACACTGAAGCTTTCTTT. J is TRBJ1-1 and V is TRBV19, with D possibly TRBD1 on 6 matching bases. The germline CDR1 and CDR2 sequences are LNHDA and SQIVND (reference sequence). Trimming shortened V by 4 bases and J by 1 base, and 13 bases separated the two germline ends. There are 15 residues in the CDR3.

The rearrangement uses TRBV6-5 and TRBJ1-5; a possible D gene is TRBD1 (5 bases). Looked up from germline, CDR1 is MNHEY and CDR2 is SVGAGI. The length of the CDR3 is 15 residues. The V gene lost 7 bases and the J gene lost 6 bases, with 19 bases spanning the gap. In DNA, the CDR3 is TGTGCCAGCACCCCGGGGGGGGGAACTGGTCAGCCCCAGCATTTT. Its protein is CASTPGGGTGQPQHF.

This clone has just one count. The chain couples TRBV29-1 to TRBJ2-7; 14 bases fit TRBD2. Germline CDR1 reads SQVTM; CDR2 reads ANQGSEA. V was pared by 4 bases and J by 6 bases, with 2 bases of the junction left unmatched. The CDR3 covers 13 residues. The CDR3: CSVAGLAGAEQYF. The CDR3 DNA is TGCAGCGTTGCGGGACTAGCGGGGGCCGAGCAGTACTTC.

The rearrangement links TRBV7-2 to TRBJ1-5; possibly TRBD1 for D (6 bases). Germline V CDR1 and CDR2: SGHTA, FQGNSA. The CDR3 runs to 14 residues. V gave up 8 bases and J gave up 7 bases, with 18 bases separating them. The CDR3 loop reads CASGRQALGQPQHF. CDR3 sequence (DNA): TGTGCCAGCGGCAGACAGGCACTAGGACAGCCCCAGCATTTT.

This clone showed up just a few times. V usage is TRBV30 and J usage is TRBJ1-3, with D possibly TRBD1 on 6 matching bases. The CDR3 spans 15 residues. The germline gives CDR1 GTSNPN, CDR2 SVGIG (reference sequence). Trimming left V 2 bases short and J 4 bases short, with 15 bases between. CDR3 sequence: CAWSLAGAGGNTIYF. The CDR3 nucleotides are TGTGCCTGGAGTCTCGCGGGGGCGGGCGGAAACACCATATATTTT. Combining the CDR3 with reference TRBV30 and TRBJ1-3 gives the whole variable domain SQTIHQWPATLVQPVGSPLSLECTVEGTSNPNLYWYRQAAGRGLQLLFYSVGIGQISSEVPQNLSASRPQDRQFILSSKKLLLSDSGFYLCAWSLAGAGGNTIYFGEGSWLTVV.